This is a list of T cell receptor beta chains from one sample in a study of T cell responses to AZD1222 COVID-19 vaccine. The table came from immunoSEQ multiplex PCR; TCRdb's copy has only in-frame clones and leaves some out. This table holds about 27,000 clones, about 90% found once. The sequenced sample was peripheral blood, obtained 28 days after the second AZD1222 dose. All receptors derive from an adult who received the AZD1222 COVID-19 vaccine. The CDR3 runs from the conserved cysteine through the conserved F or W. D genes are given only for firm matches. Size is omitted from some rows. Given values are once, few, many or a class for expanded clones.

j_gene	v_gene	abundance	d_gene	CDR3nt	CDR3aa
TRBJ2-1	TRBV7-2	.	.	TGTGCCAGCAGCTCCCCGGGGGCGGAGACCCCCTACAATGAGCAGTTCTTC	CASSSPGAETPYNEQFF
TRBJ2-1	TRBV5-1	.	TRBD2	TGCGCCAGCAGCTTGAGGACTAGCCGGAGCTCCTACAATGAGCAGTTCTTC	CASSLRTSRSSYNEQFF
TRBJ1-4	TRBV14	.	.	TGTGCCAGCAGCCCCAGGGTGCGGGAAAAACTGTTTTTT	CASSPRVREKLFF
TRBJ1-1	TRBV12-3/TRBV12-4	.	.	TGTGCCAGCAGTTTCGGGTCTGAAGCTTTCTTT	CASSFGSEAFF
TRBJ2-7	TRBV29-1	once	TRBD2	TGCAGCGTTGGGTTCGTAGCGGGAGGGCCCTACGAGCAGTACTTC	CSVGFVAGGPYEQYF
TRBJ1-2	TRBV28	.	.	TGTGCCAGCAGTTTCCGGACACCCCTCTATGGCTACACCTTC	CASSFRTPLYGYTF
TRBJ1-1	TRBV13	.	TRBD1	TGTGCCAGCAGCTTAGAATACGGGACAGGGGTACGAGCTTTCTTT	CASSLEYGTGVRAFF
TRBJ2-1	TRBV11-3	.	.	TGTGCCAGCAGCTTGGACGGGAGTGTGGGCAATGAGCAGTTCTTC	CASSLDGSVGNEQFF
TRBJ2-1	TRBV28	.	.	TGTGCCAGCAGTTTGGTGGGAGCACCGTACAATGAGCAGTTCTTC	CASSLVGAPYNEQFF
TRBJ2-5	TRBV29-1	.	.	TGCAGCGTTGAATCAGGGCAAGAGACCCAGTACTTC	CSVESGQETQYF
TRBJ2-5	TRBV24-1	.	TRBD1	TGTGCCACCAGTGCCTTAGGACAGGGGGCGGGGGAGACCCAGTACTTC	CATSALGQGAGETQYF
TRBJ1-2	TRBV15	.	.	TGTGCCACCAGCAGAGGGGAGGCCGGCTACACCTTC	CATSRGEAGYTF
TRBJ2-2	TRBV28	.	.	TGTGCCAGCAGTCTCAGACAGGGGAGGGCCGGGGAGCTGTTTTTT	CASSLRQGRAGELFF
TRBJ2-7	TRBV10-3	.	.	TGTGCCATCAGTGGGACTTCCAGCTCCTACGAGCAGTACTTC	CAISGTSSSYEQYF
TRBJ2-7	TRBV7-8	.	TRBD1	TGTGCCAGCAGCTTCCAGGGGGCGTACGAGCAGTACTTC	CASSFQGAYEQYF
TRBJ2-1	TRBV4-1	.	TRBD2	TGCGCCAGTAATAGGGACGGGGGAGCGGGGAGGAACAATGAGCAGTTCTTC	CASNRDGGAGRNNEQFF
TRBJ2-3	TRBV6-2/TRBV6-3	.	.	TGTGCCAGCAGTTGGACAAGAGGAGGTACGCAGTATTTT	CASSWTRGGTQYF
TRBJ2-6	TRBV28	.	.	TGTGCCAGCAGTTTTCCCCAAGCTGGGCCCGGGGCCAACGTCCTGACTTTC	CASSFPQAGPGANVLTF
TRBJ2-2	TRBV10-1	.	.	TGCGCCAGTCACCCCGGGAACGAGGGCACCGGGGAGCTGTTTTTT	CASHPGNEGTGELFF
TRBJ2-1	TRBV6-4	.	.	TGTGCCAGCAGTGACGAGGCGAGCTCCTACAATGAGCAGTTCTTC	CASSDEASSYNEQFF
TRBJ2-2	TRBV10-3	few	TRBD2	TGTGCCATCAGTGCGGGGGGGAACACCGGGGAGCTGTTTTTT	CAISAGGNTGELFF
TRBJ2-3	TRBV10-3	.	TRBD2	TGTGCCATCAGTGAAACGGCGGGAGGGGGCACAGATACGCAGTATTTT	CAISETAGGGTDTQYF
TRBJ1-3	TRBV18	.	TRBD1	TGTGCCAGCTCACCACAAACAGGGGAATTCAGCTCTGGAAACACCATATATTTT	CASSPQTGEFSSGNTIYF
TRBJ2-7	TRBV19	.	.	TGTGCCAGTAGTCCGTGGACAGAATCCTACGAGCAGTACTTC	CASSPWTESYEQYF
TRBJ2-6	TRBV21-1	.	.	TGTGCCAGCAGCAAAGTTAACAGGAAAAACTCTGGGGCCAACGTCCTGACTTTC	CASSKVNRKNSGANVLTF
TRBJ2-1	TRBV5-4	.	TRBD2	TGTGCCAGCAGCTTGGGTCCAACTAGCGGGAAGGGTATTGAGCAGTTCTTC	CASSLGPTSGKGIEQFF
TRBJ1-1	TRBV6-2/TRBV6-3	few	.	TGTGCCAGCAGTTACTCGAACAGGCTTAAGGGGACTGAAGCTTTCTTT	CASSYSNRLKGTEAFF
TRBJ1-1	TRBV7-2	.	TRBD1	TGTGCCAGCAGCTCTAGGTCGGCGGGACAGGGTGGCGAAGCTTTCTTT	CASSSRSAGQGGEAFF
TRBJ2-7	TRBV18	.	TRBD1	TGTGCCAGCTCACCTTCCGGGACAGCCTCCTACGAGCAGTACTTC	CASSPSGTASYEQYF
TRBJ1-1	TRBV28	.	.	TGTGCCAGCAGTCAATGGGGGACTGAAGCTTTCTTT	CASSQWGTEAFF
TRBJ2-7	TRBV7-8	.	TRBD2	TGTGCCAGCTCTGCTAGCGGGAGGAGCTACGAGCAGTACTTC	CASSASGRSYEQYF
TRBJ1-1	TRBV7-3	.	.	TGTGCCAGCAGCCAAACAGTGAACACTGAAGCTTTCTTT	CASSQTVNTEAFF
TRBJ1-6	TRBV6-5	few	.	TGTGCCAGCAGTTACGGAACAGGCTATAATTCACCCCTCCACTTT	CASSYGTGYNSPLHF
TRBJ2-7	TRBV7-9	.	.	TGTGCCAGCAGCTTCGGGGGTCGGACCTACGAGCAGTACTTC	CASSFGGRTYEQYF
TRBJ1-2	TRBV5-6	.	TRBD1	TGTGCCAGCAGCTTTCCGGGACAGGGTTATTATGGCTACACCTTC	CASSFPGQGYYGYTF
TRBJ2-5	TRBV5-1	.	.	TGCGCCAGCACCCCTGGGGGGGGCCGAGGAGAGACCCAGTACTTC	CASTPGGGRGETQYF
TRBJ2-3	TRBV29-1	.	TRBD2	TGCAGCGTTGACCGGGAGGCGGGGAATACGCAGTATTTT	CSVDREAGNTQYF
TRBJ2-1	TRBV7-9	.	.	TGTGCCAGCGTCGCGGGACTCAATGAGCAGTTCTTC	CASVAGLNEQFF
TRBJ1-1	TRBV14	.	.	TGTGCCAGCAGCCAACAGCCTAACACTGAAGCTTTCTTT	CASSQQPNTEAFF
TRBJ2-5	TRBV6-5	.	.	TGTGCCAGCAGTTCCGGATCCGCGCCTGGCACTGAGACCCAGTACTTC	CASSSGSAPGTETQYF
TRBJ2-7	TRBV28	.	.	TGTGCCAGCAGTTACAGGCCTTTTTCCTCCTACGAGCAGTACTTC	CASSYRPFSSYEQYF
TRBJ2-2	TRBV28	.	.	TGTGCCAGCCACTGGGCAGTGGGGGCCGGGGAGCTGTTTTTT	CASHWAVGAGELFF
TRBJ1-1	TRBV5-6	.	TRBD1	TGTGCCAGCAGCTCCTCAAACCGGGACAGGGGAGCTTTCTTT	CASSSSNRDRGAFF
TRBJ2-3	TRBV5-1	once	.	TGCGCCAGCAGCTTGGACAGGGCGGTAGATACGCAGTATTTT	CASSLDRAVDTQYF
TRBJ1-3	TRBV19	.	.	TGTGCCAGTAGTACCGACGGAGGCTCTGGAAACACCATATATTTT	CASSTDGGSGNTIYF
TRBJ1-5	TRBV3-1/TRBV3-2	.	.	TGTGCCAGCAGCCAAGATCAAATTCAGCCCCAGCATTTT	CASSQDQIQPQHF
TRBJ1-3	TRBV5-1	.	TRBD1	TGCGCCAGCAGCTTGGATCGGACAGGGGGAGGAAACACCATATATTTT	CASSLDRTGGGNTIYF
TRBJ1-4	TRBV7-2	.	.	TGTGCCAGCAGCTTAGGGCCCGGGACACAGAATGTTGAAAAACTGTTTTTT	CASSLGPGTQNVEKLFF
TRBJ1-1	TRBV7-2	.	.	TGTGCCAGCAGCCGAGGCTGGGCTGAAGCTTTCTTT	CASSRGWAEAFF
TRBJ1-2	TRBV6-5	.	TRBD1	TGTGCCAGCAGTTACTCCGGGACAGGGAACTATGGCTACACCTTC	CASSYSGTGNYGYTF
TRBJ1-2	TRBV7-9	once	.	TGTGCCAGCAGCTGGGGGGCCTATGGCTACACCTTC	CASSWGAYGYTF
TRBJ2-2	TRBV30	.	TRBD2	TGTGCCTGGGGGGGACTAGCGGGAGTAACCGGGGAGCTGTTTTTT	CAWGGLAGVTGELFF
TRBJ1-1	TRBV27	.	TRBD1	TGTGCCAGCAGTCCGCAACGGACAGGGGGCGCCACTGAAGCTTTCTTT	CASSPQRTGGATEAFF